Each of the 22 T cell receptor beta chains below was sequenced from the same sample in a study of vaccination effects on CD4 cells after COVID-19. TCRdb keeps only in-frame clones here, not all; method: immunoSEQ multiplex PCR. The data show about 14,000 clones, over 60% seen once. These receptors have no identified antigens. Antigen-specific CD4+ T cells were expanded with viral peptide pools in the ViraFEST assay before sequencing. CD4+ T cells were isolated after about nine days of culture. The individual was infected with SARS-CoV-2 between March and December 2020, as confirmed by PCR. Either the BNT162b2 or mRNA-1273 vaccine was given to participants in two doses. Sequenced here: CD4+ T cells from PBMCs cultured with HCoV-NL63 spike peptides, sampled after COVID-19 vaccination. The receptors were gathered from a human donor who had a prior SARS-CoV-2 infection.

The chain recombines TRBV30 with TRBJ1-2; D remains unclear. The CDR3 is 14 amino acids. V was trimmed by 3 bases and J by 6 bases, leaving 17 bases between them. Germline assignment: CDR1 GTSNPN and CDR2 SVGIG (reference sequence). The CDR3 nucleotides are TGTGCCTGGAGCTCGCAATCCAATATCCATGGCTACACCTTC. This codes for CAWSSQSNIHGYTF.

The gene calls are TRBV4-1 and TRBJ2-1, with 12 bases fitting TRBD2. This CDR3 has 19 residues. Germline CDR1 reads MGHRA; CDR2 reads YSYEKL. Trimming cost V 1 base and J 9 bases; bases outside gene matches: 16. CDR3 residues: CASSQGLAGVRGRVGEQFF. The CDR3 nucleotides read TGCGCCAGCAGCCAAGGACTAGCGGGGGTCCGCGGGAGAGTAGGTGAGCAGTTCTTC.

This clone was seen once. The CDR3 DNA sequence: TGTGCCAGCAGAGAAAGGGGGGAGACCCAGTACTTC. This codes for CASRERGETQYF. The rearrangement joins TRBV2 to TRBJ2-5, with D maybe TRBD1 (6 bases). The V end lost 6 bases, the J end lost 5 bases, and 10 bases lay between the germline ends. The CDR3 runs 12 residues. CDR1 is SNHLY, CDR2 FYNNEI, per germline.

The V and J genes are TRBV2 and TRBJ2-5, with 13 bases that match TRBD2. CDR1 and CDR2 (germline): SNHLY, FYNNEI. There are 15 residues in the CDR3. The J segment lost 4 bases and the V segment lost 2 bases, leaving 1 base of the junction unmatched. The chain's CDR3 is CASSERTSGRETQYF. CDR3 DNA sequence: TGTGCCAGCAGTGAAAGGACTAGCGGGAGAGAGACCCAGTACTTC.

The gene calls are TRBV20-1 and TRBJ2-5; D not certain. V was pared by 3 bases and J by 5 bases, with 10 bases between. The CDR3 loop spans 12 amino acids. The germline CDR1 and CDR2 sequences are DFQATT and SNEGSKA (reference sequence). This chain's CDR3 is CSASQVRETQYF. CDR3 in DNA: TGCAGTGCTAGTCAGGTTCGGGAGACCCAGTACTTC.

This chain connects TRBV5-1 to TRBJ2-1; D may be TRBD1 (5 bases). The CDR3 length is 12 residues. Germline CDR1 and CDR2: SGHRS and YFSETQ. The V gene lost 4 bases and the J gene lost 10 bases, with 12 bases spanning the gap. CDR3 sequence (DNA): TGCGCCAGCAGCACCGCAGGGTGGGAGCAGTTCTTC. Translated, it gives CASSTAGWEQFF.

The DNA for the CDR3 is TGTGCCAGCAAAAGGGTGAACACTGAAGCTTTCTTT. It specifies CASKRVNTEAFF. The chain joins TRBV2 to TRBJ1-1; D is uncertain. The V and J ends lost 7 bases and 0 bases respectively, with 6 bases between them. Germline CDR1 reads SNHLY; CDR2 reads FYNNEI. CDR3 length: 12 amino acids.

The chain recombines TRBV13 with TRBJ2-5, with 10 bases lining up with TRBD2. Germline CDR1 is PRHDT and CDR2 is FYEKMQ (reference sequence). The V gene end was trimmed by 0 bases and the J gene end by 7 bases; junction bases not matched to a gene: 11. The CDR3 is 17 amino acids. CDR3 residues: CASSLGPGLAPGGTQYF. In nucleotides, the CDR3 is TGTGCCAGCAGCTTAGGCCCGGGACTAGCGCCCGGCGGGACCCAGTACTTC. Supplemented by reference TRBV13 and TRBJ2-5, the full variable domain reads AAGVIQSPRHLIKEKRETATLKCYPIPRHDTVYWYQQGPGQDPQFLISFYEKMQSDKGSIPDRFSAQQFSDYHSELNMSSLELGDSALYFCASSLGPGLAPGGTQYFGPGTRLLVL.

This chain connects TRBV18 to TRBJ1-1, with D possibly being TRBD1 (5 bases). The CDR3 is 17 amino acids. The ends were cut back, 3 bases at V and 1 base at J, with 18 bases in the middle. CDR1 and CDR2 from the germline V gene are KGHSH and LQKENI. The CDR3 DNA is TGTGCCAGCTCACCCAGGGTTAGGGGACTTACGAACACTGAAGCTTTCTTT. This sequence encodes CASSPRVRGLTNTEAFF. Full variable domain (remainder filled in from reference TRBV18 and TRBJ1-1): NAGVMQNPRHLVRRRGQEARLRCSPMKGHSHVYWYRQLPEEGLKFMVYLQKENIIDESGMPKERFSAEFPKEGPSILRIQQVVRGDSAAYFCASSPRVRGLTNTEAFFGQGTRLTVV.

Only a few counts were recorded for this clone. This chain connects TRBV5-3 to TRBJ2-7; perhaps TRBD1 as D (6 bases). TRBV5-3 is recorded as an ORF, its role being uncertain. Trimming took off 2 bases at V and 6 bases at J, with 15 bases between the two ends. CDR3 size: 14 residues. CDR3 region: CARSLWTQGPEQYF. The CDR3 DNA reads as TGTGCCAGAAGCTTATGGACCCAGGGGCCCGAGCAGTACTTC.

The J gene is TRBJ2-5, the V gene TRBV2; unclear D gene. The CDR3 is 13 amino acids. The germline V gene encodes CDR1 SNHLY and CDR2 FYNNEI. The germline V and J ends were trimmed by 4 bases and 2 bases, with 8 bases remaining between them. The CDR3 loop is CASSAQPQETQYF. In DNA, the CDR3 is TGTGCCAGCAGTGCCCAGCCACAAGAGACCCAGTACTTC.

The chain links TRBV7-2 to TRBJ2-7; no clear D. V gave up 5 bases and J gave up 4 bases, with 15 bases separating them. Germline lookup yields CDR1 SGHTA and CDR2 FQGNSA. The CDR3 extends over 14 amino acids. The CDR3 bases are TGTGCCAGCAGCCGTAGTCGTAGTCTTTACGAGCAGTACTTC. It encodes CASSRSRSLYEQYF.

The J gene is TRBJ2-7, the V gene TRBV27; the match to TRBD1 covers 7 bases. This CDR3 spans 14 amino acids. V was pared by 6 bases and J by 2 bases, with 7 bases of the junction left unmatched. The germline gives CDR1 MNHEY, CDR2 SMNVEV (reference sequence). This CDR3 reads CASRPQGSPYEQYF. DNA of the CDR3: TGTGCCAGCAGACCACAGGGGTCCCCCTACGAGCAGTACTTC.

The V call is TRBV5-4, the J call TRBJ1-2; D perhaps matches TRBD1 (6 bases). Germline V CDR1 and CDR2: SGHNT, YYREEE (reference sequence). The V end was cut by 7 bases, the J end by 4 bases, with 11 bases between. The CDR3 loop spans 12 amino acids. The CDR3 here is CASSTGTYGYTF. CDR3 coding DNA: TGTGCCAGCTCCACAGGGACCTATGGCTACACCTTC.

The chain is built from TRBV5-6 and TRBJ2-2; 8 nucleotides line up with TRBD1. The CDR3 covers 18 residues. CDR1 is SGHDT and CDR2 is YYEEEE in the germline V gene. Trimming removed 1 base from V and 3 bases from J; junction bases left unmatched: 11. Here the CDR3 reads CASSLRAGGWWDTGELFF. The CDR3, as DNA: TGTGCCAGCAGCTTGCGGGCAGGGGGCTGGTGGGACACCGGGGAGCTGTTTTTT.

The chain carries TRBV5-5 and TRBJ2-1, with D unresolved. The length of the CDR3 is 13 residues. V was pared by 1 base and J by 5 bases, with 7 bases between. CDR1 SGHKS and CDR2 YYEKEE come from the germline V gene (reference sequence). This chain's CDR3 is CASSLRQNNEQFF. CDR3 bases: TGTGCCAGCAGCTTGAGGCAGAACAATGAGCAGTTCTTC.

The CDR3 coding sequence is TGTGCCAGCAGCAGAGACCGGTATGGCTACACCTTC. Translating it yields CASSRDRYGYTF. The chain has TRBV3-1 (or the pseudogene TRBV3-2) and TRBJ1-2; no clear D gene. The CDR3 has 12 amino acids. V was pared by 5 bases and J by 5 bases, with 9 bases between. The germline CDR1 and CDR2 sequences are LGHDT and YNNKEL (reference sequence).

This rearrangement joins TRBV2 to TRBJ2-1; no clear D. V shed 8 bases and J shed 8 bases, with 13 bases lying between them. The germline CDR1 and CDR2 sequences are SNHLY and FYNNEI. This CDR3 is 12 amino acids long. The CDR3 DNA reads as TGTGCCAGCGGCCGGAACGGCGATGAGCAGTTCTTC. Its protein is CASGRNGDEQFF.

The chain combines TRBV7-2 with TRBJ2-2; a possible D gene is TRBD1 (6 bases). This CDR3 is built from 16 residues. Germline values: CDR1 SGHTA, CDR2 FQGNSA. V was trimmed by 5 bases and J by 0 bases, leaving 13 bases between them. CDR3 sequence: CASSASGQSNTGELFF. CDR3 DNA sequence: TGTGCCAGCAGCGCATCGGGACAATCGAACACCGGGGAGCTGTTTTTT. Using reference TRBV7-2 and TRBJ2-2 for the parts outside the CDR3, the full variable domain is GAGVSQSPSNKVTEKGKDVELRCDPISGHTALYWYRQSLGQGLEFLIYFQGNSAPDKSGLPSDRFSAERTGGSVSTLTIQRTQQEDSAVYLCASSASGQSNTGELFFGEGSRLTVL.

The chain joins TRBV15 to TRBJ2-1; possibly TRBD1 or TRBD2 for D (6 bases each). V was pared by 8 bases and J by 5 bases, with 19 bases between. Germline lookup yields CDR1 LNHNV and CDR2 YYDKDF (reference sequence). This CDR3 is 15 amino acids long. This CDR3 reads CATAIRGAQHNEQFF. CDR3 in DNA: TGTGCCACCGCGATAAGGGGGGCCCAACACAATGAGCAGTTCTTC.

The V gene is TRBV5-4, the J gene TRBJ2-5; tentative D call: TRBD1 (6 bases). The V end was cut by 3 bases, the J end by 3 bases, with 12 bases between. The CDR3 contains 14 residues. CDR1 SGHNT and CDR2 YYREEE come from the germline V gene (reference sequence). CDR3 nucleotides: TGTGCCAGCAGCTACGGACAGAGGGAAGAGACCCAGTACTTC. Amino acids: CASSYGQREETQYF.

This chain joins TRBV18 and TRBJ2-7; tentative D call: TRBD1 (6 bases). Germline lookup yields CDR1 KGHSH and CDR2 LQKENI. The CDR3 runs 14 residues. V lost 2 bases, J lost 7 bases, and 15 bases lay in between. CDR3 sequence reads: CASSPAGSRGEQYF. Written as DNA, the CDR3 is TGTGCCAGCTCACCAGCAGGGTCAAGGGGGGAGCAGTACTTC.